This is a list of T cell receptor beta chains from one sample in a study of cytomegalovirus exposure and HLA in healthy donors. Only in-frame clones appear in the TCRdb table, and some are missing; sequencing was by immunoSEQ multiplex PCR. This repertoire shows more than 85,000 clones, 65% to 85% found once; its top ten account for about 5.7%. Sequencing used PBMCs. These receptors were collected from a male donor in good health and CMV-seronegative. Each CDR3 is given with its conserved first and last residue. Fields, in order: V gene, J gene, D gene, clone size, CDR3 DNA, CDR3 protein. A D gene is named only where the DNA matches it firmly. Where a row states a size, it is once, few, many or the class of an expanded clone; other rows omit it.

>TRBV6-1|TRBJ1-5|-|-
TGTGCCAGCTCGTTGGGGGGGACCGCTAATCAGCCCCAGCATTTT
CASSLGGTANQPQHF
>TRBV19|TRBJ1-5|-|-
TGTGCCAGTAGTATACAGGGGTATCAGCCCCAGCATTTT
CASSIQGYQPQHF
>TRBV6-1|TRBJ2-7|TRBD2|-
TGTGCCAGCAGTACTACGGACGGGAGGGTTTCCGAGCAGTACTTC
CASSTTDGRVSEQYF
>TRBV19|TRBJ2-2|TRBD2|-
TGTGCCAGTAAGGAAGCGGGAATGGGTACCGGGGAGCTGTTTTTT
CASKEAGMGTGELFF
>TRBV13|TRBJ2-7|TRBD1|-
TGTGCCAGCAGCTTAGCCGGGACAGGGACGGGGGAGCAGTACTTC
CASSLAGTGTGEQYF
>TRBV30|TRBJ2-7|-|-
TGTGCCTGGAGTGTGCTCGGGAAGACTACTGTGACCTACGAGCAGTACTTC
CAWSVLGKTTVTYEQYF
>TRBV9|TRBJ2-3|TRBD2|once
TGTGCCAGCAGCCCCCGACTAGCCCTCGAAGGTTCCGATACGCAGTATTTT
CASSPRLALEGSDTQYF
>TRBV7-2|TRBJ1-4|-|-
TGTGCCAGCAGCCCGCGCAGGGGCCGGGGAGAAAAACTGTTTTTT
CASSPRRGRGEKLFF
>TRBV5-1|TRBJ1-2|-|-
TGCGCCAGCACCACAGGGTGGAACTATGGCTACACCTTC
CASTTGWNYGYTF
>TRBV10-3|TRBJ2-1|TRBD2|-
TGTGCCATCAGTGACGCCGGACTAGCGGACAATGAGCAGTTCTTC
CAISDAGLADNEQFF
>TRBV19|TRBJ1-2|-|-
TGTGCCAGTAGTGAGTGGGAGGACTATGGCTACACCTTC
CASSEWEDYGYTF
>TRBV27|TRBJ2-5|TRBD2|once
TGTGCCAGCAGTCCCTCGACTAGCGGGAGAGAGACCCAGTACTTC
CASSPSTSGRETQYF
>TRBV2|TRBJ1-1|-|-
TGTGCCAGCAGTGGGGGCAGCCTTAACACTGAAGCTTTCTTT
CASSGGSLNTEAFF
>TRBV11-2|TRBJ1-5|-|few
TGTGCCAGCAGCCGGGAAAATCAGCCCCAGCATTTT
CASSRENQPQHF
>TRBV7-9|TRBJ2-3|TRBD1|-
TGTGCCAGCAGCCTCGGGACAGGAGGGAGCACAGATACGCAGTATTTT
CASSLGTGGSTDTQYF
>TRBV5-8|TRBJ1-5|TRBD1|-
TGTGCCAGCAGCTTAGGGACAGGGCTAGGACAGCCCCAGCATTTT
CASSLGTGLGQPQHF
>TRBV19|TRBJ2-7|TRBD2|-
TGTGCCAGTAGTTTAGCGGGAGGGTTGACTCGTGAGCAGTACTTC
CASSLAGGLTREQYF
>TRBV5-1|TRBJ2-5|TRBD2|-
TGCGCCAGCAGCTTGGCCGTGGCGGGAGGGCAAGAGACCCAGTACTTC
CASSLAVAGGQETQYF
>TRBV28|TRBJ2-3|TRBD2|-
TGTGCCAGCAGTCTCACTAGCGGGAGGGATACGCAGTATTTT
CASSLTSGRDTQYF
>TRBV5-1|TRBJ1-4|-|-
TGCGCCAGCAGCTTGGCCGAAGGGGCCCCTTCTAATGAAAAACTGTTTTTT
CASSLAEGAPSNEKLFF
>TRBV4-1|TRBJ2-7|TRBD2|-
TGCGCCAGCAGCCATTCCGGGACTAGCAGCTACGAGCAGTACTTC
CASSHSGTSSYEQYF
>TRBV6-1|TRBJ1-5|-|-
TGTGCCAGCAGTGAATGGGAGGGAGGCAATCAGCCCCAGCATTTT
CASSEWEGGNQPQHF
>TRBV4-1|TRBJ2-7|TRBD2|-
TGCGCCAGCAGCCATCCGGGACTAGCAGGGGATGGGCGATACTTC
CASSHPGLAGDGRYF
>TRBV7-9|TRBJ2-7|-|-
TGTGCCAGCAGCCCTCCGGGGGGCACCTACGAGCAGTACTTC
CASSPPGGTYEQYF
>TRBV12-1|TRBJ2-2|-|-
TGTGCCAGCAGCACCGACAGGGGGGACTCGGAGGACACCGGGGAGCTGTTTTTT
CASSTDRGDSEDTGELFF
>TRBV28|TRBJ2-7|TRBD1|-
TGTGCCAGCAGTTCACTGCCAGGGACAGGGATGCAGTACTTC
CASSSLPGTGMQYF
>TRBV7-8|TRBJ1-5|TRBD1|-
TGTGCCAGCAGCCTTACGGGACAGGGTGTCGGTCAGCCCCAGCATTTT
CASSLTGQGVGQPQHF
>TRBV6-5|TRBJ2-1|TRBD2|-
TGTGCCAGCAGGCTAGCGGGAGCCAATTACAATGAGCAGTTCTTC
CASRLAGANYNEQFF
>TRBV7-8|TRBJ2-5|TRBD2|-
TGTGCCAGCAGCTATGGGTCTAGCGGGGGTGAGGAGACCCAGTACTTC
CASSYGSSGGEETQYF
>TRBV28|TRBJ2-1|TRBD2|-
TGTGCCAGCAGCCGGGCGGGTAGCGGGAGACCTGAGCAGTTCTTC
CASSRAGSGRPEQFF
>TRBV7-3|TRBJ2-1|TRBD2|-
TGTGCCAGCAGCCAATTAGCGGGTAGCTCCTACAATGAGCAGTTCTTC
CASSQLAGSSYNEQFF
>TRBV29-1|TRBJ2-5|TRBD2|few
TGCAGCGTTGGGGCGCGGGAGGAGACCCAGTACTTC
CSVGAREETQYF
>TRBV11-2|TRBJ1-6|TRBD1|few
TGTGCCAGCAGCTTAGGCCGGACAGGGCACTCACCCCTCCACTTT
CASSLGRTGHSPLHF
>TRBV7-8|TRBJ2-7|-|once
TGTGCCAGCAGCTTAGTATTCGGGAGTAACTACGAGCAGTACTTC
CASSLVFGSNYEQYF
>TRBV11-3|TRBJ2-5|TRBD1|-
TGTGCCAGCAGCCAACTGTCCGGGACAGGGGCTCAAGAGACCCAGTACTTC
CASSQLSGTGAQETQYF
>TRBV7-2|TRBJ2-1|TRBD1|-
TGTGCCAGCCGTACCGGGACAGGGTGGAAGTATGAGCAGTTCTTC
CASRTGTGWKYEQFF
>TRBV4-1|TRBJ1-3|-|-
TGCGCCAGCAGCCCCAGCTCTGGAAACACCATATATTTT
CASSPSSGNTIYF
>TRBV30|TRBJ2-7|-|-
TGTGCCTGGAGTGGGGGCCGCTCCTACGAGCAGTACTTC
CAWSGGRSYEQYF
>TRBV2|TRBJ1-5|-|once
TGTGCCAGCAGTTTGGGACTCCCCGCTGGCAATCAGCCCCAGCATTTT
CASSLGLPAGNQPQHF
>TRBV14|TRBJ2-5|-|-
TGTGCCAGCAGCCACGGAGAGACCCAGTACTTC
CASSHGETQYF